This T cell receptor (beta chain) was identified in a study of shared clonotypes between healthy human individuals. Study-level findings and limits: Shared clonotypes across all four donors exceeded non-shared ones in generation probability.

CDR1 MRHNA and CDR2 SNTAGT come from the germline V gene. The CDR3 is made up of 13 amino acids. The V gene lost 0 bases and the J gene lost 8 bases, with 7 bases spanning the gap. Sequencing used immunoSEQ multiplex PCR; TCRdb keeps in-frame clones, though not all of them. The table records about a million clones, approximately 72% of them present only once. As concerns this clone: Its antigen is unidentified. In the same sample, other DNA sequences code for this CDR3.

This TCR was recovered from a man younger than 35 in good health. Sequenced sample: memory CD4+ T cells sorted from blood. The subset here: CD45RA-negative fraction. This rearrangement joins TRBV6-4 to TRBJ2-2; no clear D. The CDR3 bases are TGTGCCAGCAGTGACTCGTATCTGGGGGAGCTGTTTTTT. Amino acid sequence: CASSDSYLGELFF.